This record concerns one T cell receptor (beta chain) sequence. What it binds is unknown. A read error may account for a junction end that differs from germline. Next came a second PCR, run for about 7 to 12 cycles, which used a sample-barcoded 5' primer along with a J-beta primer mix. TCRdb fed the 5' RACE reads into MiXCR, producing one record per CDR3 protein. The sample gives about 1.1 million distinct CDR3 sequences, 35% to 40% of which show up once; about an eighth is in the top ten. Per germline, CDR1 SGHTA and CDR2 FQGNSA. CDR3 length: 16 residues. The data were obtained in a study of blood T cells in healthy people across ages. Study-wide findings and caveats: Older age went with lower TCR beta diversity per million T cells, in a roughly linear way. Higher diversity and more naive CD4+ cells were features of long-lived donors, compared to aged donors.

The chain has TRBV7-2 and TRBJ1-1; 10 nucleotides align to TRBD1. This TCR came from a man aged 18 to 35 in good health. Sequencing was done on a sample of blood. CDR3 sequence: CAGSMTGGYMNTEAFF. CDR3 in DNA: TGTGCCGGCAGCATGACAGGGGGCTACATGAACACTGAAGCTTTCTTT.